A single sample is the source of the 17 T cell receptor beta chains below, sequenced in a study of regulatory T cells in long-lasting Graves disease. Arm-PCR of CDR3 regions and iRepertoire HTBI primers were used to build TCR beta libraries. TCRdb reanalysed the multiplex PCR reads using MiXCR and keeps one entry per CDR3 protein. The repertoire holds 400,000 or so distinct CDR3 sequences, with around 20% as singletons. Regarding time point: persistent/refractory GD, antithyroid drugs over 5 years with positive TRAb. PBMCs provided the RNA from which the TCR library was made. The sequencing used peripheral blood mononuclear cells (PBMCs), collected when the disease was refractory, from a patient treated with antithyroid drugs. These receptors were obtained from a female donor with Graves disease.

This clonotype was seen ten or more times. V and J are TRBV12-3 or TRBV12-4 and TRBJ2-5; no reliable D call. Trimming removed 5 bases from V and 2 bases from J, with 12 bases in between. The CDR3 spans 14 residues. In DNA, the CDR3 is TGTGCCAGCAGTCATTCGGGCGGACAAGAGACCCAGTACTTC. Amino acid sequence: CASSHSGGQETQYF.

This clonotype was found many times. The chain links TRBV6-1 to TRBJ2-7, with 7 bases fitting TRBD1. CDR1 and CDR2 (germline): MNHNS, SASEGT. The CDR3 extends over 15 amino acids. Trimming removed 2 bases from V and 5 bases from J; junction bases left unmatched: 9. The DNA of the CDR3 is TGTGCCAGCAGTGAAACTCGGACAGGTCGTAACGAGCAGTACTTC. It yields the protein CASSETRTGRNEQYF.

The chain links TRBV28 to TRBJ2-3; the D is unclear. Trimming took off 4 bases at V and 6 bases at J, with 5 bases between the two ends. Germline CDR1 is MDHEN and CDR2 is SYDVKM. This CDR3 spans 11 amino acids. For the CDR3, the DNA is TGTGCCAGCAGTTCTGGGGATACGCAGTATTTT. Translation gives CASSSGDTQYF. Using reference TRBV28 and TRBJ2-3 for the parts outside the CDR3, the full variable domain is DVKVTQSSRYLVKRTGEKVFLECVQDMDHENMFWYRQDPGLGLRLIYFSYDVKMKEKGDIPEGYSVSREKKERFSLILESASTNQTSMYLCASSSGDTQYFGPGTRLTVL.

V and J are TRBV29-1 and TRBJ2-1; possible D gene TRBD1, 6 bases. This CDR3 has 13 amino acids. Trimming left V 3 bases short and J 3 bases short, with 9 bases between. Germline loops: CDR1 SQVTM, CDR2 ANQGSEA. This CDR3 is CSVERGNYNEQFF. Here the CDR3 DNA reads TGCAGCGTTGAGAGGGGGAACTACAATGAGCAGTTCTTC.

For this clonotype: This sequence may be a read error, since a much larger clone differs from it by one base. The CDR3 ends on some other residue instead of the conserved phenylalanine or tryptophan, so this is likely a read error. The chain couples TRBV3-1 to TRBJ2-7; 9 bases map to TRBD1. The CDR3 contains 14 residues. Germline CDR1 reads LGHDT; CDR2 reads YNNKEL (reference sequence). V shed 0 bases, J shed 6 bases, and the junction held 3 bases outside the gene matches. CDR3 coding DNA: TGTGCCAGCAGCCAAGATACAGGGGGCGGCGAGCAGTACCTC. The encoded protein is CASSQDTGGGEQYL.

This sequence joins TRBV12-3 or TRBV12-4 and TRBJ2-7; D is possibly TRBD1 or TRBD2 (5 bases each). Trimming stripped 7 bases from V and 0 bases from J, with 7 bases between. The CDR3 loop spans 12 amino acids. The CDR3 loop is CASKGSSYEQYF. CDR3 nucleotides: TGTGCCAGCAAGGGGAGCTCCTACGAGCAGTACTTC.

As regards this clonotype: This may come from a read error, since a much larger clone is one base off. This chain uses TRBV7-9 with TRBJ1-1; D is uncertain. V gave up 1 base and J gave up 1 base, with 7 bases separating them. The length of the CDR3 is 14 residues. CDR1 SEHNR and CDR2 FQNEAQ come from the germline V gene (reference sequence). The DNA of the CDR3 is TGTGCCAGCAGCTTAGAAGGCGGGAACACTGAAGCTTTCTTT. Its translation is CASSLEGGNTEAFF.

This clonotype was detected many times. In DNA, the CDR3 is TGTGCCAGCAGCCGGTCCTCCTATAATTCACCCCTCCACTTT. Translated: CASSRSSYNSPLHF. V is TRBV5-5 and J is TRBJ1-6, with unresolved D. Trimming removed 4 bases at V and 0 bases at J, with 5 bases between. From germline, CDR1 is SGHKS and CDR2 YYEKEE (reference sequence). This CDR3 is 14 amino acids long.

This clonotype turned up a few times. The chain links TRBV4-2 to TRBJ2-7; D gene unclear. From germline, CDR1 is LGHNA and CDR2 YNFKEQ. CDR3 length: 14 residues. V was cut by 1 base and J by 9 bases, with 16 bases left in between. CDR3: CASSQGLGGGGQYF. CDR3 DNA: TGTGCCAGCAGCCAAGGTCTGGGCGGTGGCGGGCAGTACTTC.

The chain is built from TRBV24-1 and TRBJ1-5; no firm D call. CDR3 length equals 16 residues. V lost 3 bases to trimming and J lost 5 bases, with 16 bases between them. CDR1 and CDR2 (germline): KGHDR, SFDVKD. CDR3 sequence: CATSDNALGGYQPQHF. CDR3 coding DNA: TGTGCCACCAGTGATAACGCCCTGGGCGGTTATCAGCCCCAGCATTTT.

In DNA form, the CDR3 reads TGTGCCAGCAGCCCCGTTATCAATCAGCCCCAGCATTTT. Residues: CASSPVINQPQHF. This chain connects TRBV3-1 to TRBJ1-5; D unclear. The ends were cut back, 4 bases at V and 3 bases at J, with 7 bases in the middle. The CDR3 extends over 13 amino acids. CDR1 is LGHDT and CDR2 is YNNKEL in the germline V gene (reference sequence).

Only a few counts were recorded for this clonotype. The V call is TRBV3-1, the J call TRBJ2-5, with 8 bases identical to TRBD1. Germline CDR1 reads LGHDT; CDR2 reads YNNKEL (reference sequence). The CDR3 spans 17 residues. V was clipped by 6 bases and J by 2 bases; unmatched bases: 14. CDR3 nucleotide sequence: TGTGCCAGCAGTGGTACGGGCGGACAGGGTGGACAAGAGACCCAGTACTTC. Amino acids: CASSGTGGQGGQETQYF.

The V gene is TRBV13, the J gene TRBJ2-1, with 8 bases lining up with TRBD2. CDR1 and CDR2 from the germline V gene are PRHDT and FYEKMQ (reference sequence). This CDR3 has 15 residues. Unmatched junction bases numbered 9, after V lost 4 bases and J lost 7 bases. CDR3 sequence (DNA): TGTGCCAGCAGCTACACCGGGAGGGGGAGGAATGAGCAGTTCTTC. It codes for CASSYTGRGRNEQFF. The full variable domain, in which reference TRBV13 and TRBJ2-1 provide the parts outside the CDR3, is AAGVIQSPRHLIKEKRETATLKCYPIPRHDTVYWYQQGPGQDPQFLISFYEKMQSDKGSIPDRFSAQQFSDYHSELNMSSLELGDSALYFCASSYTGRGRNEQFFGPGTRLTVL.

The CDR3 sequence: CASSLHTRGAYEQYF. CDR3 nucleotides: TGCGCCAGCAGCCTTCATACTCGGGGAGCCTACGAGCAGTACTTC. The V gene is TRBV4-1, the J gene TRBJ2-7, with D possibly TRBD2 on 5 matching bases. This CDR3 has 15 amino acids. Deletions cut 4 bases from V and 2 bases from J, with 15 bases between. CDR1 MGHRA and CDR2 YSYEKL come from the germline V gene.

This clonotype has at least ten counts. This rearrangement joins TRBV7-3 to TRBJ1-1, with TRBD1 matching over 9 bases. The CDR3 totals 17 residues. V lost 5 bases and J lost 1; bases outside the gene matches: 11. From germline, CDR1 is SGHTA and CDR2 FQGTGA. This CDR3 is CASSKGGTGTQNTEAFF. The DNA of the CDR3 is TGTGCCAGCAGCAAAGGGGGGACAGGGACTCAGAACACTGAAGCTTTCTTT.

The chain has TRBV6-1 and TRBJ2-7; possible D gene TRBD1, 7 bases. From germline, CDR1 is MNHNS and CDR2 SASEGT. Deletions cut 10 bases from V and 6 bases from J, with 19 bases between. The CDR3 has 13 residues. The CDR3, as DNA: TGTGCCACCCGGCAGGGGGGATCGGGCGAGCAGTACTTC. This translates into CATRQGGSGEQYF.

This clonotype was seen ten or more times. The rearrangement uses TRBV2 and TRBJ1-2, with D unclear. V was cut by 5 bases and J by 0 bases, with 10 bases left in between. Per germline, CDR1 SNHLY and CDR2 FYNNEI. This CDR3 comprises 14 residues. Here the CDR3 reads CASSRQLANYGYTF. The CDR3 region has the DNA TGTGCCAGCAGTCGGCAGTTAGCTAACTATGGCTACACCTTC.